The source of this TCR beta chain is a study of shared T cell receptors in the human thymus. This table comes from immunoSEQ multiplex PCR, and its TCRdb copy is limited to in-frame clones, with some not included. This table holds about 730,000 clones, 80% to 90% found once. In this sample, this clone turned up once. These data were also filed under a second study, of human thymus T cells.

The TCR sequence derives from a girl under three years old with a congenital heart defect. The sample comprised thymocytes.

The CDR3 nucleotides are TGTGCCAGCAGCCTACAGGGGGCTGAAGCTTTCTTT. Protein product: CASSLQGAEAFF. The gene calls are TRBV14 and TRBJ1-1, with 8 bases that match TRBD1. In germline, CDR1 is SGHDN, CDR2 FVKESK. Trimming cost V 4 bases and J 6 bases; bases outside gene matches: 1. The CDR3 totals 12 residues.